This TCR beta chain was retrieved from a study of control samples from healthy donors and cancer patients. Libraries were prepared by immunoSEQ multiplex PCR; TCRdb keeps only in-frame clonotypes and omits some of them. This table has 160,000 or so clones, 95% to 96% appearing once. Unmatched junction bases numbered 2, after V lost 1 base and J lost 2 bases. The CDR3 sequence is 15 residues long. CDR1 and CDR2 from the germline V gene are SGHAT and FQNNGV. The specimen sequenced was blood. This chain connects TRBV11-2 to TRBJ2-7, with 10 bases lining up with TRBD1. The TCR sequence derives from a woman aged 25-40 years in good health. This chain's CDR3 is CASSLGQGATYEQYF. The CDR3 DNA sequence: TGTGCCAGCAGCTTAGGACAGGGGGCTACCTACGAGCAGTACTTC.